The 8 T cell receptor beta chains reported below all come from one sample, sequenced in a study of blood T cell repertoires in COVID-19. Only in-frame clones appear in the TCRdb table, and some are missing; sequencing was by immunoSEQ multiplex PCR. Among around 200,000 clones listed, under 90% were seen once. Material: peripheral blood. These TCRs come from a woman of 80 years or more with active or convalescent COVID-19.

The V and J genes are TRBV7-2 and TRBJ1-1; TRBD1 aligns across 9 bases. Germline V CDR1 and CDR2: SGHTA, FQGNSA. CDR3 length: 13 amino acids. Trimming removed 1 base from V and 12 bases from J; junction bases left unmatched: 6. The CDR3 bases are TGTGCCAGCAGCTTAGAGGGGGACAGGGCTACTTTCTTT. Translation gives CASSLEGDRATFF.

This chain connects TRBV9 to TRBJ2-7, with D perhaps TRBD1 (6 bases). V dropped 4 bases and J dropped 4 bases, with 21 bases sitting between them. Germline V gene sequence: CDR1 SGDLS, CDR2 YYNGEE. This CDR3 is built from 16 residues. The CDR3 DNA reads TGTGCCAGCAGCCCCCACCCCCAGATCAGGGGATACGAGCAGTACTTC. It is translated as CASSPHPQIRGYEQYF.

This chain joins TRBV28 and TRBJ2-7; 11 positions agree with TRBD2. The CDR3 has 16 amino acids. Trimming cost V 9 bases and J 7 bases; bases outside gene matches: 17. CDR1 MDHEN and CDR2 SYDVKM come from the germline V gene. In DNA form, the CDR3 reads TGTGCCAGATTGGGGGCTAGCGGGGGGCCTAGGGAGGAGCAGTACTTC. Translating it yields CARLGASGGPREEQYF.

The V gene is TRBV18, the J gene TRBJ1-6; 9 bases line up with TRBD1. The V segment lost 3 bases and the J segment 4 bases; nucleotides outside the gene matches: 1. CDR1 is KGHSH and CDR2 is LQKENI in the germline V gene. There are 15 residues in the CDR3. CDR3 nucleotide sequence: TGTGCCAGCTCACCCGGGACAGGGTATAATTCACCCCTCCACTTT. Translated: CASSPGTGYNSPLHF.

V usage is TRBV18 and J usage is TRBJ1-4; 7 positions agree with TRBD1. Germline CDR1 is KGHSH and CDR2 is LQKENI. Trimming removed 3 bases from V and 1 base from J; junction bases left unmatched: 2. The CDR3 spans 15 residues. The CDR3 sequence is CASSPDRKTNEKLFF. CDR3 in DNA: TGTGCCAGCTCACCGGACAGGAAAACTAATGAAAAACTGTTTTTT.

The rearrangement joins TRBV28 to TRBJ1-2; 8 nucleotides agree with TRBD1. V trimming: 10 bases; J trimming: 4 bases; junction bases outside the gene matches: 11. Germline V gene data show CDR1 as MDHEN and CDR2 as SYDVKM. The CDR3 is 14 amino acids. For the CDR3, the DNA is TGTGCCATCGAGACCGACAGGGGATCCTATGGCTACACCTTC. As protein: CAIETDRGSYGYTF.

This clone was picked up a small number of times. The chain links TRBV4-2 to TRBJ1-2; no definite D call. Germline-derived CDR1 and CDR2 are LGHNA and YNFKEQ. Trimming removed 0 bases at V and 0 bases at J, with 11 bases between. The CDR3 is 16 residues long. CDR3 nucleotide sequence: TGTGCCAGCAGCCAAGATCTGGCAGGATCTAACTATGGCTACACCTTC. Protein product: CASSQDLAGSNYGYTF.

The chain uses TRBV29-1 and TRBJ2-6; TRBD2 matches 12 bases. Germline CDR1 reads SQVTM; CDR2 reads ANQGSEA. This CDR3 region has 17 residues. After removal of 4 bases from V and 0 bases from J, the junction contained 4 bases not matched to a gene. The DNA of the CDR3 is TGCAGCGTTGTACTAGCGGGGGGATTCTCTGGGGCCAACGTCCTGACTTTC. Its protein is CSVVLAGGFSGANVLTF.